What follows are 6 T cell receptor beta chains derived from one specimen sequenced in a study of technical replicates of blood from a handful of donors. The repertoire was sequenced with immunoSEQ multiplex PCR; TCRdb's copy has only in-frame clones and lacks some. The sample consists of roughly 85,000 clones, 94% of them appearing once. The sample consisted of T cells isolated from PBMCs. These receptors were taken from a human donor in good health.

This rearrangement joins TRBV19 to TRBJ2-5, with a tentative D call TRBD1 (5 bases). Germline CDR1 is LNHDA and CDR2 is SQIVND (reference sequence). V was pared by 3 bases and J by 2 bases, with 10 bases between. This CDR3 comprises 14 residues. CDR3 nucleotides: TGTGCCAGTAGTATCCAGGGCACTCAAGAGACCCAGTACTTC. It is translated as CASSIQGTQETQYF.

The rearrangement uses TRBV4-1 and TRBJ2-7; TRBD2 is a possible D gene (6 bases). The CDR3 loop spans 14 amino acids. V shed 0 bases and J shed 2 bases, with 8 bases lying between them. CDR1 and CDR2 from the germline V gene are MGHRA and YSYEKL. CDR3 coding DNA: TGCGCCAGCAGCCAAGAGGCGGGACCCTACGAGCAGTACTTC. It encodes CASSQEAGPYEQYF.

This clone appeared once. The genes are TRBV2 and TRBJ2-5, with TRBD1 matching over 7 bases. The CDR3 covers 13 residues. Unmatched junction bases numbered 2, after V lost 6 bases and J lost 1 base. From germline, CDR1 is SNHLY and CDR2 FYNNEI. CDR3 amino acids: CASRQGPQETQYF. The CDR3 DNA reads TGTGCCAGCAGACAGGGGCCCCAAGAGACCCAGTACTTC.

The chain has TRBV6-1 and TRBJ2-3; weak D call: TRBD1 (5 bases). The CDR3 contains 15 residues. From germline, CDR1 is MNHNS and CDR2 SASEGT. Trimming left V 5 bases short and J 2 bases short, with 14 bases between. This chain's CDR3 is CASSPQGTPTDTQYF. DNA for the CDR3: TGTGCCAGCAGTCCTCAGGGTACCCCCACAGATACGCAGTATTTT.

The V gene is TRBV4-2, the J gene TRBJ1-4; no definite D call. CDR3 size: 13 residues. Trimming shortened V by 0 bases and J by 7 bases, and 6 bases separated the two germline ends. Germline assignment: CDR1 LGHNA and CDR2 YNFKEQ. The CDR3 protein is CASSQDTSEKLFF. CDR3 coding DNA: TGTGCCAGCAGCCAAGATACCAGTGAAAAACTGTTTTTT.

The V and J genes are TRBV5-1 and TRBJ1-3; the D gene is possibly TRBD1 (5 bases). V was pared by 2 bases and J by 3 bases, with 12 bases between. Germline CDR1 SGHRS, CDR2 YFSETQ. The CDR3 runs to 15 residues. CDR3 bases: TGCGCCAGCAGCTTCGGGGGACGGGGTGGAAACACCATATATTTT. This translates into CASSFGGRGGNTIYF.